This T cell receptor beta chain originates from a study of CD8 T cells in Susac syndrome. RNA totalling about 0.45 to 1 ug underwent reverse transcription with random hexamers. Coverage of TCR beta CDR3 amplification by immunoSEQ multiplex PCR extended to 54 Vbeta and 13 Jbeta. TCRdb reprocessed the immunoSEQ multiplex PCR reads via MiXCR and lists one record per CDR3 protein. The table records approximately 220,000 distinct CDR3 sequences, around nine tenths of them present only once. Included as multiple sclerosis controls were treatment-naive patients who had stable or active relapsing-remitting disease. What was sequenced was CD8+ T cells from PBMCs. The source is a human donor with multiple sclerosis.

The CDR3 loop reads CASSLPVTGVDYGYTF. As DNA, the CDR3 is TGTGCCAGCAGCCTACCTGTGACAGGGGTCGACTATGGCTACACCTTC. The chain carries TRBV7-9 and TRBJ1-2; 8 bases map to TRBD1. With 5 bases clipped from V and 3 bases from J, the junction kept 11 bases outside the gene matches. The CDR3 extends over 16 amino acids. Germline CDR1 SEHNR, CDR2 FQNEAQ (reference sequence).